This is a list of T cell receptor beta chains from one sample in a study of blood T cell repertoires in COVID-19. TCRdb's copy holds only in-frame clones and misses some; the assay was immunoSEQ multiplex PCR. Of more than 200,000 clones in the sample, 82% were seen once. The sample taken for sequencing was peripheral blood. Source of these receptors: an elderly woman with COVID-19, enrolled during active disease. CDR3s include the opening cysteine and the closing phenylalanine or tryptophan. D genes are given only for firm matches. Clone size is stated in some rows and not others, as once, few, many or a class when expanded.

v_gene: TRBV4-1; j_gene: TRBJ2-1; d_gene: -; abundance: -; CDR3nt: TGCGCCAGCAGCCAAGATTCAGGTTTTTACAATGAGCAGTTCTTC; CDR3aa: CASSQDSGFYNEQFF
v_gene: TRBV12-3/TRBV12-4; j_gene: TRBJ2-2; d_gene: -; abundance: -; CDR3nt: TGTGCCAGCAGCCGCGATACTTCCGGGGAGCTGTTTTTT; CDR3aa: CASSRDTSGELFF
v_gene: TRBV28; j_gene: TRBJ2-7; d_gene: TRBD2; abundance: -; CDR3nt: TGTGCCAGCAGTCCGTCAGGGACTAGCGGGAGGCCTATAGAGTACTTC; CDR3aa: CASSPSGTSGRPIEYF
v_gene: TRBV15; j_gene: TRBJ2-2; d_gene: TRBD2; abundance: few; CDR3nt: TGTGCCACCAGAAAGAGAGCGGGAGGACACACCGGGGAGCTGTTTTTT; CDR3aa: CATRKRAGGHTGELFF
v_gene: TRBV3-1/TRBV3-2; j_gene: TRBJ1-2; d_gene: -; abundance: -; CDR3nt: TGTGCCAGCAGCCAAGGGACAGCCTATGGCTACACCTTC; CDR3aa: CASSQGTAYGYTF
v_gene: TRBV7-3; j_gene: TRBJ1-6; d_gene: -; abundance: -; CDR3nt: TGTGCCAGCAGCTTATACTCTAATTCACCCCTCCACTTT; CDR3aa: CASSLYSNSPLHF
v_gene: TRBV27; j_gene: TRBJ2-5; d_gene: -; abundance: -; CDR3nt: TGTGCCAGCAGTACCGGACAGAGATCCTACACCGAGACCCAGTACTTC; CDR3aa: CASSTGQRSYTETQYF
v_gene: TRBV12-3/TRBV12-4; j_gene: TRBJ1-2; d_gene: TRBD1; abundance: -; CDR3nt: TGTGCCAGCAGCAGACAGGGACTAGATGGCTACACCTTC; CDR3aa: CASSRQGLDGYTF
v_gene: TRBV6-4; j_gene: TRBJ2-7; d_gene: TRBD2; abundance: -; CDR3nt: TGTGCCAGCAGGCCGGGACTAGCGGGAGAACTCGTGGAGCAGTACTTC; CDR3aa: CASRPGLAGELVEQYF
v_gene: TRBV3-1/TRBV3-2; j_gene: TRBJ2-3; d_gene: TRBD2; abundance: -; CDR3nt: TGTGCCAGCAGCCGGACTAGCGGGGGGAGCACAGATACGCAGTATTTT; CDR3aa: CASSRTSGGSTDTQYF
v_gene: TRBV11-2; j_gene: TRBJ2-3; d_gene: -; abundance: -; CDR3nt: TGTGCCAGCAAACTATCCCAACGGGGGAGCACAGATACGCAGTATTTT; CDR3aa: CASKLSQRGSTDTQYF
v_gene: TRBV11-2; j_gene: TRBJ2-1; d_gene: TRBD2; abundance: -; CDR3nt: TGTGCCAGCAGCGTCCTAGCGGGGGAGCAGTTCTTC; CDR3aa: CASSVLAGEQFF
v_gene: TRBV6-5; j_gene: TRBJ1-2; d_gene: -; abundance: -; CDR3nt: TGTGCCACTCGAGGCTATGGCTACACCTTC; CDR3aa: CATRGYGYTF
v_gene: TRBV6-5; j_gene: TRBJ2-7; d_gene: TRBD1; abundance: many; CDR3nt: TGTGCCAGCAGGCCGGGACAGGGTTCATCCTACGAGCAGTACTTC; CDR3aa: CASRPGQGSSYEQYF
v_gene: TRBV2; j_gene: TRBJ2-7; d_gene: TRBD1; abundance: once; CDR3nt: TGTGCCAGCAGTGATGGACAGGGAGTATACGAGCAGTACTTC; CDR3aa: CASSDGQGVYEQYF
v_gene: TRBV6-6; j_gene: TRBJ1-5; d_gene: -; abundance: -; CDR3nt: TGTGCCAGCAGCCAACAGGTACGCAATCAGCCCCAGCATTTT; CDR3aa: CASSQQVRNQPQHF
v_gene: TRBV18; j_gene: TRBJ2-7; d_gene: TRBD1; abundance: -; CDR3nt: TGTGCCAGCTCACCTTGGGGACAGGGTTTGTACGAGCAGTACTTC; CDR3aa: CASSPWGQGLYEQYF
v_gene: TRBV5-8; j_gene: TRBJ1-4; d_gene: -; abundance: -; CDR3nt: TGTGCCAGCAGCTGGGGATCCCGAGGGAGTGAAAAACTGTTTTTT; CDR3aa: CASSWGSRGSEKLFF
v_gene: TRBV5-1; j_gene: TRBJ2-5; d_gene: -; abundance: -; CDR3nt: TGCGCCAGCAGCTATGGCGGCGGGGAAGAGACCCAGTACTTC; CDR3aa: CASSYGGGEETQYF
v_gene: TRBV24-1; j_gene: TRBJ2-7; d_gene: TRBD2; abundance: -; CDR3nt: TGTGCCACCAAACGGGGGGGGAGCTCCTACGAGCAGTACTTC; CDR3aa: CATKRGGSSYEQYF
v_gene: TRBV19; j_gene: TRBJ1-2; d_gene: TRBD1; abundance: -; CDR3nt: TGTGCCAGTAGTATCCCGGACAGGGGACCTTTCTATGGCTACACCTTC; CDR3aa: CASSIPDRGPFYGYTF
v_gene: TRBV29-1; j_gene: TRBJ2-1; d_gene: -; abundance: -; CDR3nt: TGCAGCGTTCTTAGGGGAACAGGGAACAATGAGCAGTTCTTC; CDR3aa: CSVLRGTGNNEQFF
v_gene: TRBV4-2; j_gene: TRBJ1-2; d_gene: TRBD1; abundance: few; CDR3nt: TGTGCCAGCAGCCAAGATCAACAGGGGATTACCTATGGCTACACCTTC; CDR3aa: CASSQDQQGITYGYTF